The clone carrying this T cell receptor (beta chain) appeared a single time. What it recognizes is unknown. The data were obtained in a study of blood T cells in healthy people across ages. Combining a sample-barcoded 5' primer with a J-beta primer mix, a second PCR ran for roughly 6 to 11 cycles. Each CDR3 protein is one row after TCRdb ran MiXCR on the 5' RACE reads. This table has 1.5 million to 2 million distinct CDR3 sequences, 40% to 55% appearing once. Germline CDR1 DFQATT, CDR2 SNEGSKA (reference sequence). The CDR3 extends over 15 amino acids. The V and J ends lost 4 bases and 0 bases, in that order; junction bases with no gene match: 4. Study-level results: Getting older went along with TCR beta diversity per million T cells dropping roughly linearly. The study could not conclusively compare naive and antigen-experienced cells, given its unsorted PBMCs. In these data, TCR beta diversity tracked strongly with naive T cell percentage.

The J gene is TRBJ2-3, the V gene TRBV20-1, with TRBD2 identical over 10 bases. The sample taken for sequencing was blood. The TCR comes from a middle-aged woman in good health. The CDR3 reads CSATSGGGSTDTQYF. The DNA for the CDR3 is TGCAGTGCTACTAGCGGGGGAGGGAGCACAGATACGCAGTATTTT.